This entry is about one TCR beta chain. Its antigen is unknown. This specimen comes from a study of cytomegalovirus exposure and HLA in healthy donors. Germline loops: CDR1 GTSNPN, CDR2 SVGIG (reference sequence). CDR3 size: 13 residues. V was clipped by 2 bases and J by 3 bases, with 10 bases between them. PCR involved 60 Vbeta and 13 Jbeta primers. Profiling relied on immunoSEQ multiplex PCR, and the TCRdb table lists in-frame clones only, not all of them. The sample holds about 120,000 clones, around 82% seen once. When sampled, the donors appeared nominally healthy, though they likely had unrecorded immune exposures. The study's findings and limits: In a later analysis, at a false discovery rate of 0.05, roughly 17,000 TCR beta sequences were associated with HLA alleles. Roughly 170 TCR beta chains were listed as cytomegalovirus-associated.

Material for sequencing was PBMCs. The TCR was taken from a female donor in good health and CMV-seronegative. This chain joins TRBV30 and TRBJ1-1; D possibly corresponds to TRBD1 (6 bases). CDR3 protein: CAWSTQGYTEAFF. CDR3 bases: TGTGCCTGGAGTACTCAGGGGTACACTGAAGCTTTCTTT.